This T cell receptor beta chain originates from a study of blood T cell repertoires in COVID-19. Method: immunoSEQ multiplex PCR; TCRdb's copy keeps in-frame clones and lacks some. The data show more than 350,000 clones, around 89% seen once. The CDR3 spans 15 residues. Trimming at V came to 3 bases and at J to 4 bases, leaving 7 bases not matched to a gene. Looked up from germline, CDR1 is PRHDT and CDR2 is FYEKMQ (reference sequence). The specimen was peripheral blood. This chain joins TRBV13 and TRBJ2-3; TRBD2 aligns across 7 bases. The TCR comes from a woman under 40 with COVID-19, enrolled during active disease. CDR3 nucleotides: TGTGCCAGCAGCTTTTTCCGGGGGGACCCAGATACGCAGTATTTT. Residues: CASSFFRGDPDTQYF. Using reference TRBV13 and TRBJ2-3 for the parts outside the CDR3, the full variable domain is AAGVIQSPRHLIKEKRETATLKCYPIPRHDTVYWYQQGPGQDPQFLISFYEKMQSDKGSIPDRFSAQQFSDYHSELNMSSLELGDSALYFCASSFFRGDPDTQYFGPGTRLTVL.